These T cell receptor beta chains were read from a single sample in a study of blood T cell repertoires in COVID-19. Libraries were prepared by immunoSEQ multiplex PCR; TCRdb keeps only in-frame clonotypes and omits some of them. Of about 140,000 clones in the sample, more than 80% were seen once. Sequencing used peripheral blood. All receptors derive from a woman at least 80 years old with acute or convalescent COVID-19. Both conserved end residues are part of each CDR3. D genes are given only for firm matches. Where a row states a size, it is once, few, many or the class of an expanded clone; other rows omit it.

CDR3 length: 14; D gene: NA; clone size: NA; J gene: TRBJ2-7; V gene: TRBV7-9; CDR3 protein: CASSLARPTDEQYF; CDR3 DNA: TGTGCCAGCAGCTTAGCGCGACCGACAGACGAGCAGTACTTC
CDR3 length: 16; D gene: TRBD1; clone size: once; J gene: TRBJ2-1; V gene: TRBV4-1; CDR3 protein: CASSRSGQGPYNEQFF; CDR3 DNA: TGCGCCAGCAGCCGCTCGGGACAGGGACCTTACAATGAGCAGTTCTTC
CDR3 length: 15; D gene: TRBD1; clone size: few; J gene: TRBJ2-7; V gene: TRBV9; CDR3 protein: CASSKLGQGSGEQYF; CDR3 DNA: TGTGCCAGCAGCAAGCTGGGACAGGGATCTGGCGAGCAGTACTTC
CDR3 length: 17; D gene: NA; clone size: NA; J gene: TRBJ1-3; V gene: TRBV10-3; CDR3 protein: CAISESPGKGSGNTIYF; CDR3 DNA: TGTGCCATCAGTGAGTCGCCAGGGAAGGGGTCTGGAAACACCATATATTTT
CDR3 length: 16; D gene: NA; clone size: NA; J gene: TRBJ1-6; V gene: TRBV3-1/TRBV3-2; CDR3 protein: CASSQIEGALNSPLHF; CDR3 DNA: TGTGCCAGCAGCCAAATTGAGGGTGCCCTGAATTCACCCCTCCACTTT
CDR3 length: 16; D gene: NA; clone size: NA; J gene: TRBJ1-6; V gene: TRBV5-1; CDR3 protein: CASSLGGDANNSPLHF; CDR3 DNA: TGCGCCAGCAGCTTGGGGGGGGACGCAAATAATTCACCCCTCCACTTT
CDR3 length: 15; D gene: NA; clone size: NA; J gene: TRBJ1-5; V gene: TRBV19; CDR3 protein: CASSMISGGNQPQHF; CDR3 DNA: TGTGCCAGTAGTATGATTTCAGGGGGCAATCAGCCCCAGCATTTT
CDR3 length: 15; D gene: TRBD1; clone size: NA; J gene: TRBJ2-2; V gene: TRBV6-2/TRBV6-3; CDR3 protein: CASSYSGQPSGELFF; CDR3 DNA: TGTGCCAGCAGTTACTCGGGACAGCCCTCCGGGGAGCTGTTTTTT
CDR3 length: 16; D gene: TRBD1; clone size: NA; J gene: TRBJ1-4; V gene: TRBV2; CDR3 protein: CASSDGQGAFNEKLFF; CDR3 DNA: TGTGCCAGCAGTGACGGGCAGGGGGCCTTTAATGAAAAACTGTTTTTT
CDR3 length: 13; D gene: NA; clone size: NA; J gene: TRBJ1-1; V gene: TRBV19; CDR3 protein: CASTRAGNTEAFF; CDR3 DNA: TGTGCCAGCACGAGGGCGGGGAACACTGAAGCTTTCTTT
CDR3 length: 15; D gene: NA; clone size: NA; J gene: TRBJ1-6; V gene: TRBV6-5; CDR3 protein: CASSYERREESPLHF; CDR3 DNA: TGTGCCAGCAGTTACGAACGACGGGAGGAATCACCCCTCCACTTT
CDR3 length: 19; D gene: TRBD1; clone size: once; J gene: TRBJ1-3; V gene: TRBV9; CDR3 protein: CASSVGVGEGAASGNTIYF; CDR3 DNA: TGTGCCAGCAGCGTAGGTGTCGGCGAGGGGGCCGCCTCTGGAAACACCATATATTTT
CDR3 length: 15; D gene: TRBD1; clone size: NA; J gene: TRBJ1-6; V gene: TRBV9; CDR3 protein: CASSVVGTGNSPLHF; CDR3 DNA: TGTGCCAGCAGCGTAGTCGGGACAGGGAATTCACCCCTCCACTTT
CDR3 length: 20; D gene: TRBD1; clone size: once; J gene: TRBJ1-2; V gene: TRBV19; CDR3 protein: CASSIGVRVRDSAPFGGYTF; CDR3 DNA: TGTGCCAGTAGTATCGGGGTAAGGGTCCGGGACAGTGCCCCTTTCGGAGGCTACACCTTC
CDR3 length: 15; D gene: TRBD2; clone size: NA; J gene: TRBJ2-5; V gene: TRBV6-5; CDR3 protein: CASSTGLAGVETQYF; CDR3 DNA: TGTGCCAGTTCGACTGGACTAGCGGGGGTAGAGACCCAGTACTTC
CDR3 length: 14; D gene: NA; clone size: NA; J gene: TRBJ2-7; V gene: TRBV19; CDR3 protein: CASSIPGVSYEQYF; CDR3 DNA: TGTGCCAGTAGTATACCCGGGGTTTCCTACGAGCAGTACTTC
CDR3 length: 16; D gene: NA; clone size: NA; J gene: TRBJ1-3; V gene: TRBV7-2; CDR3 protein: CASSLGGGGSGNTIYF; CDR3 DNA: TGTGCCAGCAGCTTAGGGGGAGGTGGCTCTGGAAACACCATATATTTT
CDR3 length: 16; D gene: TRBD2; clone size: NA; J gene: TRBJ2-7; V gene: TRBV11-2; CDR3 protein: CASSPRTSGGNYEQYF; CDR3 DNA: TGTGCCAGCAGCCCCAGGACTAGCGGGGGGAACTACGAGCAGTACTTC
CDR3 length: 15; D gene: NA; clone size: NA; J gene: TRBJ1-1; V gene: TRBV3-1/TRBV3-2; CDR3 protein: CASSQEWGRGTEAFF; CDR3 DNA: TGTGCCAGCAGCCAAGAGTGGGGAAGGGGGACTGAAGCTTTCTTT
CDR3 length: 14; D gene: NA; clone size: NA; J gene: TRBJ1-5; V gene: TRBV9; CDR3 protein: CASSVDPLDQPQHF; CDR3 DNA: TGTGCCAGCAGCGTAGATCCACTAGATCAGCCCCAGCATTTT
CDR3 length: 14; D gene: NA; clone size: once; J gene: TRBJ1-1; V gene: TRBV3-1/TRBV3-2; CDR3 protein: CASSQDDRQREAFF; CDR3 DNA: TGTGCCAGCAGCCAGGATGACAGGCAGCGTGAAGCTTTCTTT
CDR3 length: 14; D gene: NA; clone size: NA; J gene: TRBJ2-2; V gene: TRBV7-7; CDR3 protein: CASSPGHNTGELFF; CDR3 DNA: TGTGCTAGCAGCCCAGGACACAACACCGGGGAGCTGTTTTTT
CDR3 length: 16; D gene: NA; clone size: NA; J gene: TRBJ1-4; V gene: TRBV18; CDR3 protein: CASSASTGQTNEKLFF; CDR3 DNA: TGTGCCAGCTCAGCGTCCACGGGACAAACTAATGAAAAACTGTTTTTT
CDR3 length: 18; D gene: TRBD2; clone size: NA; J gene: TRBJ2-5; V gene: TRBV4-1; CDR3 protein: CASSRQTSSGGAEETQYF; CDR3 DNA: TGCGCCAGCAGCCGTCAGACAAGTAGCGGGGGGGCCGAGGAGACCCAGTACTTC
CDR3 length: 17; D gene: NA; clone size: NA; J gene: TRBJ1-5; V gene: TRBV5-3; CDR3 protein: CARSTRTQVYSNQPQHF; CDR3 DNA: TGTGCCAGAAGCACCCGCACACAGGTTTATAGCAATCAGCCCCAGCATTTT
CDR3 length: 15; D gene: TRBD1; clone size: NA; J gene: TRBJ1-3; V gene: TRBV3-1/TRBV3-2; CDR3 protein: CASRSGTDSGNTIYF; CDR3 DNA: TGTGCCAGCAGAAGTGGGACAGACTCTGGAAACACCATATATTTT
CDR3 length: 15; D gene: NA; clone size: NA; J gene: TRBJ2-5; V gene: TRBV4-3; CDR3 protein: CASSQLFAGQETQYF; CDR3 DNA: TGCGCCAGCAGCCAATTATTCGCGGGGCAAGAGACCCAGTACTTC
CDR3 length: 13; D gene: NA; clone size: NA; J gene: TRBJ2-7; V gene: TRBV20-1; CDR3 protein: CSASVASVHEQYF; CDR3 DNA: TGCAGTGCTAGTGTGGCCAGCGTCCACGAGCAGTACTTC
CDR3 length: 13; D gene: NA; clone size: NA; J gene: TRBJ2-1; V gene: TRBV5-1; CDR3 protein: CATALLRGYEQFF; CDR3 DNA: TGCGCCACTGCGCTACTCCGGGGGTATGAGCAGTTCTTC
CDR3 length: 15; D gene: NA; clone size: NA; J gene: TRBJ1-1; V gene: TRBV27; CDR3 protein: CASSRQGFWGTEAFF; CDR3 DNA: TGTGCCAGCAGTCGTCAGGGATTTTGGGGCACTGAAGCTTTCTTT
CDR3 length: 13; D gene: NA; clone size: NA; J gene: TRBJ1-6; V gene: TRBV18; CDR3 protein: CASSPRDPRPLHF; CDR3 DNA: TGTGCCAGCTCACCCAGGGATCCGAGACCCCTCCACTTT
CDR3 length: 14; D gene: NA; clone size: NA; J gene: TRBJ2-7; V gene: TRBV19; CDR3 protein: CASSILGGSYEQYF; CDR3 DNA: TGTGCCAGTAGTATACTCGGAGGCTCCTACGAGCAGTACTTC